Detailed here is one T cell receptor (delta chain). In its sample, this clone was seen a few times. The specificity of this receptor is unknown. The sample holds no much larger clone one base away, and base qualities are not on file. The data stem from a study of Vδ1+ human thymocytes (dated by TCRdb to 2017 to 2018). For context, the study as a whole: As a data resource, the study described the mRNA-level TRG and TRD CDR3 repertoires found in highly purified Vdelta1+ thymocytes taken from young children. The multiplex-based CDR3 amplicon strategy had previously been validated against 5'RACE-based CDR3 amplicon generation methods.

CDR3 length: 17 amino acids, cysteine to phenylalanine. Just CDR3 DNA is preserved here, 51 bases in frame from base 1. Taken from the germline V gene, the CDR1 and CDR2 loops are GEAIGNYY and EKD. The trim is 0 bases for V and 10 bases for J, with a gap of 26 bases between the germline ends. RNA extraction was performed with the RNeasy mini kit, and reverse transcription was done with Superscript III. CDR3 amplicons were generated by multiplex PCR with pooled V-gene forward primers and a constant-region reverse primer carrying Illumina adaptor overhangs. After gel purification, the amplicons were indexed with Nextera index primers during 7 to 8 additional PCR cycles and then purified using AMPure XP beads. Libraries were sequenced on an Illumina MiSeq with paired-end 250 bp reads, dual indexing and around 22% PhiX spike-in. In the original analysis: FastQC was used to check read quality, and ea-utils fastq-join was used to merge TRG read pairs. Sequences were annotated with IMGT/HighV-QUEST, keeping only productive sequences with unambiguous V-gene assignment; clonotypes were defined by identical CDR3 sequence. Downstream analysis used VDJtools 1.1.1, tcR 2.2.3, Treemap and vegan Shannon diversity in R 3.4.4. TCRdb called clones anew from the public reads via CATT; matching DNA rows were later pooled. In this record, the V and J calls reflect TCRdb's handling and not the investigators' own analysis. In all, the sample holds 80,000 or so delta-chain clones, and approximately 37% of those were seen once. In total, the top ten clones hold more than 0.25% of the sample.

General study outcomes and caveats: The thymic TRG and TRD repertoires appeared highly polyclonal, with Gaussian CDR3 length distributions, in contrast to the oligoclonal repertoires of peripheral blood. Because no clustering by age or sex was observed, donors were not stratified by these variables in the analyses. Approximately 20% of thymic TRD sequences were found to be Vdelta2 (and few were Vdelta3) despite high sort purity, in contrast to peripheral blood Vdelta1+ controls. The authors advised highly purified populations and single-cell validation, since unexpected Vdelta2 sequences could cause misinterpretation of bulk repertoire data. Donors shared many TRG clonotypes (up to roughly 6.9x10^3), but TRD repertoires were essentially private, with at most 116 shared.

Thymic samples were depleted of alphabeta T cells, then CD3+ TCRVdelta1+ TCRVdelta2- thymocytes were FACS-sorted. Sorted Vdelta1+ thymocyte purity ranged from 98% to 99.6%. The thymic specimens were obtained from fewer than ten paediatric patients, aged about 5 days to 17 months, who were having corrective cardiac surgery. Thymic tissue was dispersed, and mononuclear cells were isolated on a Histopaque-1077 density gradient. The staining antibodies were anti-TCRVdelta1 clone TS8.2, anti-TCRVdelta2 clone B6, anti-CD3 clone HIT3a and anti-TCRalphabeta clone IP26. This clonotype was sampled from a boy in the first two years of life who had congenital heart surgery. Recombination joined TRDV2 with TRDJ1; the D gene remains uncertain. The sample consisted of Vdelta1+ gamma-delta thymocytes from the thymus. The meaning of the sample's cell subset or site label: FACS-sorted CD3+ TCRalphabeta- TCRVdelta1+ TCRVdelta2- thymocytes. The nucleotide sequence is given as TGTGCCTGTGACACCAGGGCCGTGGCTGGCGGTTCGGTAGGACTCATCTTT. Its protein is CACDTRAVAGGSVGLIF.